This note documents a single TCR beta chain sequence. The assay was immunoSEQ multiplex PCR, and TCRdb's table has in-frame clones only and misses some. The sample holds approximately 150,000 clones, 80% to 85% seen once. Germline V CDR1 and CDR2: LNHDA, SQIVND (reference sequence). The CDR3 length is 13 residues. V lost 7 bases and J 7 bases, leaving 13 bases between the germline ends. This record belongs to a study of blood T cell repertoires in COVID-19. About the study: The origin of the acute and convalescent COVID-19 samples was the United States, Italy and Spain. Nucleic acid was either cDNA or gDNA, and it came from T cells, B-cell-depleted T cells, or PBMCs.

This receptor was taken from a man between 65 and 85 years old with active or convalescent COVID-19. Sequencing used peripheral blood. The chain recombines TRBV19 with TRBJ1-4; possibly TRBD1 for D (5 bases). DNA of the CDR3: TGTGCCAGTACCCCCCGGGGGTTTGAAAAACTGTTTTTT. This translates into CASTPRGFEKLFF. Variable domain in full (rest from reference TRBV19 and TRBJ1-4): DGGITQSPKYLFRKEGQNVTLSCEQNLNHDAMYWYRQDPGQGLRLIYYSQIVNDFQKGDIAEGYSVSREKKESFPLTVTSAQKNPTAFYLCASTPRGFEKLFFGSGTQLSVL.